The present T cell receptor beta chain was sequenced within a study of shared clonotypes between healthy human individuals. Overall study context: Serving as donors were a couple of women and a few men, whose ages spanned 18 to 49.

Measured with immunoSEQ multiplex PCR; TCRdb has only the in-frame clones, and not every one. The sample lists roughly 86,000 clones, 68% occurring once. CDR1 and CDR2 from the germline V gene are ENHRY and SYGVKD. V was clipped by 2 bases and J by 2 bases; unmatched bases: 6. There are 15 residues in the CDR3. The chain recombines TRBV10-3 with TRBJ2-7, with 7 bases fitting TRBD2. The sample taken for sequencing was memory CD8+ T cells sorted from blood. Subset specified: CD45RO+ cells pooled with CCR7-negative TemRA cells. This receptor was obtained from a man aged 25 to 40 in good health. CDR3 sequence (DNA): TGTGCCATCAGTGAGCCGGGGACTAACCCCTACGAGCAGTACTTC. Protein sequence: CAISEPGTNPYEQYF.